The source of this T cell receptor beta chain is a study of cytomegalovirus exposure and HLA in healthy donors. Overall study results and limits: Specificity of a few CMV-associated chains for CMV antigens was verified in vitro. As a later analysis showed, a missense DCLRE1C variant was linked to trimming of TCR beta V- and J-genes.

V gave up 0 bases and J gave up 5 bases, with 11 bases separating them. The germline gives CDR1 SGHDT, CDR2 YYEEEE. This CDR3 is 14 amino acids long. The PCR made use of 60 Vbeta and 13 Jbeta primers. Libraries were prepared by immunoSEQ multiplex PCR; TCRdb keeps only in-frame clonotypes and omits some of them. The data show roughly 110,000 clones, around 70% seen once. Details on this clone: The antigen is not known.

The sample comprised PBMCs. The receptor's source is a man aged 25-45 years in good health and CMV-seropositive. This chain links TRBV5-6 with TRBJ2-5, with D possibly TRBD1 on 5 matching bases. CDR3 nucleotides: TGTGCCAGCAGCTTGGTGGTGGGGCGGGAGACCCAGTACTTC. It yields the protein CASSLVVGRETQYF.